Listed below are T cell receptor beta chains from one sample, sequenced in a study of shared clonotypes between healthy human individuals. Profiled with immunoSEQ multiplex PCR; TCRdb holds only in-frame clones, not every one. The sample yields millions of clones, around 96% seen once. Material for sequencing was naive CD8+ T cells sorted from blood. Every receptor here comes from a young man in good health. CDR3s include the opening cysteine and the closing phenylalanine or tryptophan. A D gene is named only where the DNA matches it firmly. The size of a clone is reported for some rows only, either as once, few or many, or as a class for expanded clones.

-	TRBV19	once	TRBJ2-4	CASTQPSGLAKNIQYF	TGTGCCAGTACCCAACCTTCAGGGCTGGCCAAAAACATTCAGTACTTC
-	TRBV27	-	TRBJ1-2	CASSPQGLGYGYTF	TGTGCCAGCAGTCCCCAGGGACTCGGCTATGGCTACACCTTC
TRBD1	TRBV5-6	-	TRBJ1-6	CASQEGTGPSPLHF	TGTGCCAGCCAAGAGGGGACAGGGCCCTCACCCCTCCACTTT
-	TRBV27	once	TRBJ2-1	CASSSEYNEQFF	TGTGCCAGCAGTTCAGAGTACAATGAGCAGTTCTTC
-	TRBV9	-	TRBJ1-1	CASSVAGGGDTEAFF	TGTGCCAGCAGCGTAGCGGGGGGAGGGGACACTGAAGCTTTCTTT
-	TRBV27	-	TRBJ2-7	CASSPKAAYEQYF	TGTGCCAGCAGTCCAAAGGCCGCCTACGAGCAGTACTTC
-	TRBV30	-	TRBJ1-1	CAWEDLGTEAFF	TGTGCCTGGGAAGACCTAGGGACTGAAGCTTTCTTT
TRBD2	TRBV5-1	once	TRBJ2-5	CASSLYSGGETQYF	TGCGCCAGCAGCTTGTATTCCGGGGGGGAGACCCAGTACTTC
TRBD1	TRBV6-5	-	TRBJ1-5	CASSNRQGNQPQHF	TGTGCCAGCAGTAACAGACAGGGAAATCAGCCCCAGCATTTT
TRBD2	TRBV19	-	TRBJ2-1	CASSIATSGKLYNEQFF	TGTGCCAGTAGTATAGCGACTAGCGGGAAACTCTACAATGAGCAGTTCTTC
TRBD2	TRBV10-1	-	TRBJ2-3	CASSEGAGGPDTQYF	TGCGCCAGCAGTGAGGGAGCGGGGGGCCCAGATACGCAGTATTTT
-	TRBV27	-	TRBJ1-1	CASGRENTEAFF	TGTGCCAGCGGCCGGGAGAACACTGAAGCTTTCTTT
-	TRBV10-3	-	TRBJ2-5	CAISGSTEQETQYF	TGTGCCATCAGTGGATCGACAGAACAAGAGACCCAGTACTTC
-	TRBV5-6	-	TRBJ1-2	CASSSAGGAPTF	TGTGCCAGCAGCTCGGCTGGCGGGGCGCCTACCTTC
-	TRBV10-3	-	TRBJ2-7	CAISEAGGEDEQYF	TGTGCCATCAGTGAGGCCGGGGGCGAGGACGAGCAGTACTTC
TRBD1	TRBV5-1	-	TRBJ2-5	CASSLSGQGLETQYF	TGCGCCAGCAGCTTGTCGGGACAGGGTTTGGAGACCCAGTACTTC
TRBD2	TRBV30	-	TRBJ2-1	CAWSASGSSYNEQFF	TGTGCCTGGAGTGCCAGCGGGAGCTCCTACAATGAGCAGTTCTTC
TRBD1	TRBV7-8	-	TRBJ1-2	CASSLGQGSYGYTF	TGTGCCAGCAGCTTAGGACAGGGTTCCTATGGCTACACCTTC
-	TRBV5-4	-	TRBJ2-1	CASSVAGEQFF	TGTGCCAGCAGCGTGGCGGGGGAGCAGTTCTTC
TRBD1	TRBV19	-	TRBJ2-7	CASSKGASYEQYF	TGTGCCAGTAGCAAGGGGGCCTCCTACGAGCAGTACTTC
-	TRBV7-7	-	TRBJ1-1	CASSLALNTEAFF	TGTGCTAGCAGCTTAGCGCTAAACACTGAAGCTTTCTTT
-	TRBV10-2	-	TRBJ2-6	CASSAAGRKSGANVLTF	TGCGCCAGCAGTGCTGCGGGAAGGAAATCTGGGGCCAACGTCCTGACTTTC
-	TRBV6-5	-	TRBJ1-4	CASSPGGGIGLFF	TGTGCCAGCAGCCCCGGAGGGGGAATAGGACTGTTTTTT
TRBD2	TRBV5-3	-	TRBJ2-6	CARRSNREGTRSGANVLTF	TGTGCCAGAAGGTCAAACCGGGAGGGGACACGCTCTGGGGCCAACGTCCTGACTTTC
-	TRBV21-1	-	TRBJ1-2	CATRDEGYSYGYTF	TGTGCCACGCGCGACGAAGGGTATTCCTATGGCTACACCTTC
TRBD2	TRBV29-1	-	TRBJ2-1	CSVEGLAGRSYNEQFF	TGCAGCGTTGAGGGACTAGCGGGAAGGTCCTACAATGAGCAGTTCTTC
-	TRBV9	-	TRBJ1-4	CASSVAGTGNEKLFF	TGTGCCAGCAGCGTAGCCGGGACCGGCAATGAAAAACTGTTTTTT
TRBD2	TRBV7-2	-	TRBJ2-7	CASSLPSSGKYEQYF	TGTGCCAGCAGCCTACCATCTAGCGGGAAATACGAGCAGTACTTC
-	TRBV6-4	-	TRBJ2-7	CASSDSWGDEQYF	TGTGCCAGCAGTGACTCTTGGGGAGACGAGCAGTACTTC
-	TRBV7-3	-	TRBJ2-1	CASSLSVADEQFF	TGTGCCAGCAGCTTGTCTGTGGCCGATGAGCAGTTCTTC
-	TRBV28	-	TRBJ1-2	CASSKTTGYYGYTF	TGTGCCAGCAGCAAGACTACAGGGTACTATGGCTACACCTTC
-	TRBV18	-	TRBJ2-1	CASSPFTENSYNEQFF	TGTGCCAGCTCGCCTTTTACAGAAAACTCCTACAATGAGCAGTTCTTC
TRBD1	TRBV11-2	-	TRBJ2-7	CASSLAQGAYEQYF	TGTGCCAGCAGCTTAGCACAGGGGGCCTACGAGCAGTACTTC
-	TRBV13	-	TRBJ2-1	CASSPSRQPEQFF	TGTGCCAGCAGCCCCTCCCGACAACCTGAGCAGTTCTTC
-	TRBV2	-	TRBJ1-5	CARPRGQPQHF	TGTGCCAGACCGAGGGGTCAGCCCCAGCATTTT
-	TRBV18	-	TRBJ2-1	CASSQSTSHNEQFF	TGTGCCAGCTCACAGTCCACATCTCACAATGAGCAGTTCTTC
-	TRBV23-1	-	TRBJ2-7	CASSPDNRVRQKSSYEQYF	TGCGCCAGCAGTCCCGACAATCGGGTGCGACAGAAGAGCTCCTACGAGCAGTACTTC
-	TRBV9	-	TRBJ1-3	CASSAARGTTGNTIYF	TGTGCCAGCAGCGCAGCGAGGGGAACGACTGGAAACACCATATATTTT
-	TRBV7-8	-	TRBJ2-7	CASSLGTVNYEQYF	TGTGCCAGCAGCTTAGGGACAGTTAACTACGAGCAGTACTTC
TRBD1	TRBV7-2	-	TRBJ1-2	CASSLARDRGRGRGYTF	TGTGCCAGCAGCTTAGCCCGCGACAGGGGGCGCGGTCGTGGCTACACCTTC
TRBD1	TRBV5-1	-	TRBJ1-1	CASSWATGTTEAFF	TGCGCCAGCAGCTGGGCGACAGGGACGACTGAAGCTTTCTTT
-	TRBV27	-	TRBJ2-3	CASSLWTGVGTQYF	TGTGCCAGCAGTTTATGGACGGGGGTCGGTACGCAGTATTTT
-	TRBV4-1	-	TRBJ1-2	CASSQEEAIANYGYTF	TGCGCCAGCAGCCAAGAAGAGGCCATAGCTAACTATGGCTACACCTTC
-	TRBV7-9	-	TRBJ2-1	CASSPQDPYNEQFF	TGTGCCAGCAGCCCTCAAGACCCCTACAATGAGCAGTTCTTC
-	TRBV5-5	-	TRBJ2-7	CASGIEQYF	TGTGCCAGTGGAATCGAGCAGTACTTC
-	TRBV5-4	-	TRBJ1-1	CASSLAPVPNTEAFF	TGTGCCAGCAGCTTGGCCCCGGTCCCTAACACTGAAGCTTTCTTT